A selection of T cell receptor beta chains follows, all from one sample in a study of CD8+ T cells in alopecia areata. Here immunoSEQ multiplex PCR was the method, and the copy in TCRdb shows in-frame clones only, minus some. The table shows 110,000 or so clones, with about 54% occurring only once. The sample in question was CD8+ T cells sorted from blood, obtained at week 4, from a patient treated with tofacitinib. These TCRs come from a human donor with alopecia areata. Each CDR3 is given with its conserved first and last residue. D genes are given only for firm matches. Expanded clones are given a class, and other clones once, few, many or no size at all.

TRBJ2-5	TRBD2	TRBV23-1	NA	TGCGCCAGCAGTCAACCCGGACTAGCGGGGGGTGAGACCCAGTACTTC	CASSQPGLAGGETQYF
TRBJ2-7	TRBD1	TRBV6-1	NA	TGTGCCAGCAGTGAAGACGGGACAGCACCCTACGAGCAGTACTTC	CASSEDGTAPYEQYF
TRBJ2-7	TRBD1	TRBV6-5	few	TGTGCCAGCAGTATCGGACAGGGCCTGTACTTC	CASSIGQGLYF
TRBJ2-5	TRBD1	TRBV15	NA	TGTGCCACCAGCACTCCAGACAGGGCCCAAGAGACCCAGTACTTC	CATSTPDRAQETQYF
TRBJ2-7	TRBD1	TRBV30	few	TGTGCCTGGAGCCCGGGACAGGGGATCTACGAGCAGTACTTC	CAWSPGQGIYEQYF
TRBJ2-7	NA	TRBV4-3	NA	TGCGCCAGCAGCCAAGATAGGGCGGGCCCCTACGAGCAGTACTTC	CASSQDRAGPYEQYF
TRBJ2-3	NA	TRBV30	NA	TGTGCCTTCACCCAGGGGACATCTAGCACAGATACGCAGTATTTT	CAFTQGTSSTDTQYF
TRBJ2-7	NA	TRBV4-3	few	TGCGCCAGCAGCCAAGGCGGGGCCGCCCACGAGCAGTACTTC	CASSQGGAAHEQYF
TRBJ1-6	TRBD1	TRBV30	few	TGTGCCTGGAGTGTAGCGCCACGACAGGGTTATTCACCCCTCCACTTT	CAWSVAPRQGYSPLHF
TRBJ1-5	NA	TRBV5-6	few	TGTGCCAGCAGCTCCGGGACTCAGCCCCAGCATTTT	CASSSGTQPQHF
TRBJ1-2	NA	TRBV11-2	NA	TGTGCCAGCAGCTACGAGAGCGTGCAGACCTTC	CASSYESVQTF
TRBJ2-3	NA	TRBV12-5	NA	TGTGCCAGCTCCCCTGGGGCGACGCAGTATTTT	CASSPGATQYF
TRBJ1-5	NA	TRBV29-1	NA	TGCAGCGTTGTAGCCGGGAGCAATCAGCCCCAGCATTTT	CSVVAGSNQPQHF
TRBJ1-2	TRBD1	TRBV4-1	NA	TGCGCCAGCAGCCAGATAGGACAGGGGAGAGGCTACACCTTC	CASSQIGQGRGYTF
TRBJ2-2	TRBD2	TRBV5-4	NA	TGTGCCAGCAGCTTGTTAACTAGCGGGGCCTACACCGGGGAGCTGTTTTTT	CASSLLTSGAYTGELFF
TRBJ2-3	NA	TRBV29-1	NA	TGCAGCGTTGGTCCGGGACTTCAACTATCTAGCACAGATACGCAGTATTTT	CSVGPGLQLSSTDTQYF
TRBJ2-1	TRBD2	TRBV27	NA	TGTGCCAGCAGTACCGCAAGCGGGGGGGTTTACAATGAGCAGTTCTTC	CASSTASGGVYNEQFF
TRBJ1-6	NA	TRBV7-9	NA	TGTGCCAGCAGCTCTCGGCAGGGGAGTTCACCCCTCCACTTT	CASSSRQGSSPLHF
TRBJ1-1	NA	TRBV7-3	few	TGTGCCAGCAGCTCGGCGGGGAACACTGAAGCTTTCTTT	CASSSAGNTEAFF
TRBJ2-7	NA	TRBV29-1	NA	TGCAGCGTTGTTGGAGTTCCTGATGGGTACGAGCAGTACTTC	CSVVGVPDGYEQYF
TRBJ2-1	NA	TRBV12-5	NA	TGTGCTAGTGCCTCTGTCTTTGAGCAGTTCTTC	CASASVFEQFF
TRBJ2-1	NA	TRBV27	NA	TGTGCCAGCAGTTCAGACACCTCCTACAATGAGCAGTTCTTC	CASSSDTSYNEQFF